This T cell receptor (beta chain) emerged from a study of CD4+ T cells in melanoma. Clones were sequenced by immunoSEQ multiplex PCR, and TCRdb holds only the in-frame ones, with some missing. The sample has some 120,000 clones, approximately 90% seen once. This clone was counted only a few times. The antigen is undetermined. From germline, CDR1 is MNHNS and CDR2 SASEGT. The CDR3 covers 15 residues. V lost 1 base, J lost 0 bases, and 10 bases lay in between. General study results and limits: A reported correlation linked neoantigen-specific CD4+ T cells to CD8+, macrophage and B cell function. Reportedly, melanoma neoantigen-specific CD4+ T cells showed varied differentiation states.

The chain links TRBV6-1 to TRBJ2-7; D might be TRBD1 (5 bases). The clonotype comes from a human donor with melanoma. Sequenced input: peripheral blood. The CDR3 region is CASSEDQGSSYEQYF. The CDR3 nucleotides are TGTGCCAGCAGTGAAGATCAGGGTAGCTCCTACGAGCAGTACTTC.